This T cell receptor (beta chain) was recorded in a study of shared clonotypes between healthy human individuals. Profiling relied on immunoSEQ multiplex PCR, and the TCRdb table lists in-frame clones only, not all of them. The sample lists some 1,100,000 clones, about 80% occurring once. There were no recent acute infections or vaccinations among the donors, who were healthy HIV-negative adults. Notes on this clone: The antigen is not known.

The CDR3 covers 15 residues. Germline CDR1 is SGHRS and CDR2 is YFSETQ. V was pared by 0 bases and J by 4 bases, with 14 bases between. Notes on the study in general: In four donors, about 5% of naive CD4 clonotypes appeared in common.

Specimen: memory CD4+ T cells from PBMCs. Sample subset: CD45RA-negative fraction. This receptor was identified in a man between 18 and 29 years old in good health. Some clones in this sample may be carry-over from other donors' samples. The V call is TRBV5-1, the J call TRBJ2-7; D uncertain. Written as DNA, the CDR3 is TGCGCCAGCAGCTTGGGGTCTAGTCGGGCTTACGAGCAGTACTTC. It is translated as CASSLGSSRAYEQYF.